The 30 T cell receptor beta chains listed next were all sequenced from one sample in a study of control samples from healthy donors and cancer patients. TCRdb keeps only in-frame clones here, not all; method: immunoSEQ multiplex PCR. The sample contains under 450,000 clones, 80% to 95% of which appear only once. Sequencing was done on a sample of PBMCs. Every receptor here comes from a man aged 35 to 55 with head and neck cancer.

This chain links TRBV7-2 with TRBJ2-5; D is possibly TRBD2 (6 bases). This CDR3 comprises 14 residues. Trimming pared 6 bases from V and 4 bases from J, leaving 15 bases between. Germline CDR1 reads SGHTA; CDR2 reads FQGNSA. CDR3 nucleotides: TGTGCCAGCAGGGGGAGGCGAGGGCGAGAGACCCAGTACTTC. It encodes CASRGRRGRETQYF. Supplemented by reference TRBV7-2 and TRBJ2-5, the full variable domain reads GAGVSQSPSNKVTEKGKDVELRCDPISGHTALYWYRQSLGQGLEFLIYFQGNSAPDKSGLPSDRFSAERTGGSVSTLTIQRTQQEDSAVYLCASRGRRGRETQYFGPGTRLLVL.

The V gene is TRBV10-3, the J gene TRBJ2-6; D is unclear. The germline V and J ends were trimmed by 2 bases and 1 base, with 9 bases remaining between them. In germline, CDR1 is ENHRY, CDR2 SYGVKD. This CDR3 is 16 amino acids long. CDR3: CAISEGVASGANVLTF. CDR3 nucleotides: TGTGCCATCAGTGAGGGGGTTGCTTCTGGGGCCAACGTCCTGACTTTC.

The V gene is TRBV18, the J gene TRBJ1-3; D gene unclear. The CDR3 runs to 18 residues. The V and J ends lost 5 bases and 0 bases respectively, with 20 bases between them. The germline V gene has CDR1 KGHSH and CDR2 LQKENI. CDR3 coding DNA: TGTGCCAGCTCAACAAGTCCGACAACTATTTACTCTGGAAACACCATATATTTT. Protein: CASSTSPTTIYSGNTIYF.

The V call is TRBV7-3, the J call TRBJ1-3; D not resolved. CDR1 and CDR2 from the germline V gene are SGHTA and FQGTGA. CDR3 length equals 13 residues. The V end was cut by 5 bases, the J end by 2 bases, with 7 bases between. Written as DNA, the CDR3 is TGTGCCAGCAGCCCCTCACCTGGAAACACCATATATTTT. It encodes CASSPSPGNTIYF.

CDR3 sequence: CASSPGQGGYTF. CDR3 sequence (DNA): TGTGCCAGCAGCCCTGGACAGGGCGGCTACACCTTC. V gene TRBV9 combines with J gene TRBJ1-2, with TRBD1 matching over 8 bases. Germline V gene lookup returns CDR1 SGDLS and CDR2 YYNGEE. V shed 4 bases, J shed 8 bases, and the junction held 4 bases outside the gene matches. The CDR3 contains 12 residues.

The CDR3 DNA is TGTGCCAGCAGCTCATCCACCTACGAGCAGTACTTC. This translates into CASSSSTYEQYF. The rearrangement links TRBV9 to TRBJ2-7; D remains unclear. CDR1 and CDR2 from the germline V gene are SGDLS and YYNGEE. The CDR3 loop spans 12 amino acids. The V gene lost 4 bases and the J gene lost 2 bases, with 7 bases spanning the gap.

The rearrangement uses TRBV28 and TRBJ1-2, with 9 bases lining up with TRBD1. Losses at the gene ends were 6 bases for V and 8 bases for J; bases not matched to a gene: 7. This CDR3 has 13 residues. Germline CDR1 and CDR2: MDHEN and SYDVKM. CDR3 coding DNA: TGTGCCAGCAGAACAGGGGGCGCGGGGGGCTACACCTTC. Protein: CASRTGGAGGYTF.

The chain has TRBV28 and TRBJ2-7; 7 bases align to TRBD1. V lost 4 bases and J lost 2; bases outside the gene matches: 11. The CDR3 spans 16 residues. Germline V gene sequence: CDR1 MDHEN, CDR2 SYDVKM. The CDR3 here is CASSSIPGGGTYEQYF. In DNA form, the CDR3 reads TGTGCCAGCAGTTCAATACCAGGGGGTGGTACCTACGAGCAGTACTTC.

The chain joins TRBV10-1 to TRBJ2-3; D might be TRBD1 (5 bases). Germline lookup yields CDR1 WNHNN and CDR2 SYGVQD (reference sequence). There are 18 residues in the CDR3. Trimming stripped 0 bases from V and 2 bases from J, with 18 bases between. The CDR3 DNA reads as TGCGCCAGCAGTGAGTCGAGACCCCTGGGGCACGACACAGATACGCAGTATTTT. It encodes CASSESRPLGHDTDTQYF.

The rearrangement uses TRBV9 and TRBJ2-3; 7 nucleotides match TRBD2. The V segment lost 4 bases and the J segment 2 bases; nucleotides outside the gene matches: 7. CDR1 is SGDLS, CDR2 YYNGEE, per germline. CDR3 size: 15 residues. In DNA form, the CDR3 reads TGTGCCAGCAGCTCAGCGGGGAGAACCACAGATACGCAGTATTTT. It translates to CASSSAGRTTDTQYF.

Written as DNA, the CDR3 is TGTGCCAGCAGCTCCGATAATCAGCCCCAGCATTTT. Translation: CASSSDNQPQHF. The chain has TRBV5-4 and TRBJ1-5; D uncertain. Germline V gene data show CDR1 as SGHNT and CDR2 as YYREEE (reference sequence). The V end lost 3 bases, the J end lost 4 bases, and 5 bases lay between the germline ends. There are 12 residues in the CDR3.

The genes are TRBV10-1 and TRBJ1-5; D is unclear. CDR1 and CDR2 from the germline V gene are WNHNN and SYGVQD (reference sequence). The CDR3 has 12 amino acids. Trimming shortened V by 6 bases and J by 10 bases, and 13 bases separated the two germline ends. CDR3 sequence: CASSEGGQPQHF. The CDR3 bases are TGCGCCAGCAGCGAGGGAGGGCAACCCCAGCATTTT.

V usage is TRBV4-3 and J usage is TRBJ1-2, with 7 bases lining up with TRBD1. V was clipped by 5 bases and J by 6 bases; unmatched bases: 12. From germline, CDR1 is LGHNA and CDR2 YSLEER. This CDR3 spans 15 amino acids. CDR3 region: CASSVSTGIVDGYTF. CDR3 sequence (DNA): TGCGCCAGCAGCGTTTCGACAGGGATTGTCGATGGCTACACCTTC.

The V and J genes are TRBV6-5 and TRBJ2-1; possibly TRBD1 or TRBD2 for D (5 bases each). Germline lookup yields CDR1 MNHEY and CDR2 SVGAGI. V was shortened by 8 bases and J by 0 bases, with 11 bases between the two germline ends. The CDR3 covers 14 residues. In nucleotides, the CDR3 is TGTGCCAGCGACTATAGGGGCTCCTACAATGAGCAGTTCTTC. Protein sequence: CASDYRGSYNEQFF.

The chain uses TRBV13 and TRBJ1-6; 7 nucleotides agree with TRBD1. The CDR3 contains 14 residues. The V gene's germline CDR1 is PRHDT and CDR2 FYEKMQ (reference sequence). The J segment lost 4 bases and the V segment lost 7 bases, leaving 4 bases of the junction unmatched. The CDR3 nucleotides are TGTGCCAGCACCCCGGGACAGTATAATTCACCCCTCCACTTT. Translated, it gives CASTPGQYNSPLHF.

The chain combines TRBV5-4 with TRBJ2-7, with 12 bases lining up with TRBD1. Per germline, CDR1 SGHNT and CDR2 YYREEE (reference sequence). The CDR3 is 15 amino acids. Unmatched junction bases numbered 7, after V lost 4 bases and J lost 5 bases. The CDR3 spells CASSPGTGGRDEQYF. The CDR3 bases are TGTGCCAGCAGCCCCGGGACAGGGGGCCGGGACGAGCAGTACTTC.

The genes are TRBV7-3 and TRBJ2-3; either TRBD1 or TRBD2 may fit D (5 bases each). V was cut by 4 bases and J by 4 bases, with 15 bases left in between. The CDR3 loop spans 15 amino acids. From germline, CDR1 is SGHTA and CDR2 FQGTGA. This CDR3 is CASSSRPGTPDTQYF. DNA of the CDR3: TGTGCCAGCAGCTCCCGTCCGGGGACCCCAGATACGCAGTATTTT. Based on the CDR3 plus reference TRBV7-3 and TRBJ2-3, the full variable domain is GAGVSQTPSNKVTEKGKYVELRCDPISGHTALYWYRQSLGQGPEFLIYFQGTGAADDSGLPNDRFFAVRPEGSVSTLKIQRTERGDSAVYLCASSSRPGTPDTQYFGPGTRLTVL.

V usage is TRBV7-2 and J usage is TRBJ2-3; no reliable D call. V gave up 5 bases and J gave up 0 bases, with 15 bases separating them. Germline CDR1 is SGHTA and CDR2 is FQGNSA. CDR3 length: 16 amino acids. The CDR3 spells CASSPKWATSTDTQYF. CDR3 DNA sequence: TGTGCCAGCAGCCCAAAATGGGCAACTAGCACAGATACGCAGTATTTT.

The CDR3 DNA is TGTGCCAGCAGACGGACCTATGGGGACTATGGCTACACCTTC. This gives the protein CASRRTYGDYGYTF. V and J are TRBV6-5 and TRBJ1-2; D is unresolved. Per the germline V gene, CDR1 is MNHEY and CDR2 is SVGAGI. V was clipped by 6 bases and J by 3 bases, with 14 bases between them. CDR3 length: 14 amino acids.

The J gene is TRBJ2-2, the V gene TRBV10-3; tentatively, D is TRBD2 (5 bases). CDR1 and CDR2 (germline): ENHRY, SYGVKD. This CDR3 has 15 residues. V dropped 0 bases and J dropped 3 bases, with 8 bases sitting between them. The CDR3 DNA sequence: TGTGCCATCAGTGAGTCGGGAGCTTACACCGGGGAGCTGTTTTTT. Translating it yields CAISESGAYTGELFF.

The CDR3 DNA follows: TGTGCCAGCAGCTCAGGGGATTATGAGCAGTTCTTC. Its protein is CASSSGDYEQFF. This chain joins TRBV7-3 and TRBJ2-1, with a weak D call TRBD1 (6 bases). V shed 4 bases and J shed 8 bases, with 9 bases lying between them. The germline gives CDR1 SGHTA, CDR2 FQGTGA. The CDR3 length is 12 residues.

The chain joins TRBV3-1 (or the pseudogene TRBV3-2) to TRBJ1-3; 9 bases line up with TRBD1. Unmatched junction bases numbered 10, after V lost 4 bases and J lost 0 bases. The CDR3 is 18 residues long. Germline loops: CDR1 LGHDT, CDR2 YNNKEL (reference sequence). CDR3 amino acids: CASSPVKTGGGSGNTIYF. CDR3 DNA: TGTGCCAGCAGCCCGGTTAAGACAGGGGGGGGCTCTGGAAACACCATATATTTT.

This clone has only a few counts. The CDR3 bases are TGTGCCAGCAGTCAACAGGGTCAGCCCCAGCATTTT. It yields the protein CASSQQGQPQHF. The chain uses TRBV3-1 (or the pseudogene TRBV3-2) and TRBJ1-5; D perhaps matches TRBD1 (6 bases). Trimming took off 6 bases at V and 6 bases at J, with 9 bases between the two ends. Germline CDR1 LGHDT, CDR2 YNNKEL (reference sequence). The CDR3 consists of 12 residues.

The chain carries TRBV27 and TRBJ2-3; no clear D. V was trimmed by 6 bases and J by 1 base, leaving 20 bases between them. CDR3 length equals 17 residues. In germline, CDR1 is MNHEY, CDR2 SMNVEV (reference sequence). The CDR3 is CASSPGPLSRRTDTQYF. For the CDR3, the DNA is TGTGCCAGCAGCCCCGGCCCCCTTAGCCGACGCACAGATACGCAGTATTTT.

The chain carries TRBV27 and TRBJ2-2; no reliable D call. Germline lookup yields CDR1 MNHEY and CDR2 SMNVEV (reference sequence). Trimming removed 0 bases at V and 7 bases at J, with 9 bases between. The CDR3 extends over 14 amino acids. CDR3 loop: CASSLSIPGGELFF. As DNA, the CDR3 is TGTGCCAGCAGTTTATCCATACCGGGCGGGGAGCTGTTTTTT.

In its sample, this clone was seen once. The chain employs TRBV7-2 and TRBJ2-7; D unclear. Germline V gene lookup returns CDR1 SGHTA and CDR2 FQGNSA. With 2 bases removed from V and 6 bases from J, the gap between germline ends came to 14 bases. This CDR3 has 14 amino acids. The CDR3 DNA reads TGTGCCAGCAGCTTATACAGCCCTCGGCGCGAGCAGTACTTC. Translated, it gives CASSLYSPRREQYF.

As regards this clone: The same CDR3 is also encoded by other DNA sequences in this sample. The chain uses TRBV19 and TRBJ1-2; D remains unclear. The V end lost 1 base, the J end lost 2 bases, and 5 bases lay between the germline ends. CDR3 length: 13 residues. CDR1 LNHDA and CDR2 SQIVND come from the germline V gene (reference sequence). In DNA, the CDR3 is TGTGCCAGTAGTATAGGTCTCAACTATGGCTACACCTTC. It encodes CASSIGLNYGYTF.

The genes are TRBV28 and TRBJ2-4; a weak D match, TRBD2 (5 bases). CDR3 size: 14 residues. Germline CDR1 reads MDHEN; CDR2 reads SYDVKM. Trimming removed 5 bases from V and 3 bases from J, with 11 bases in between. CDR3 sequence: CASSPEVVKNIQYF. As DNA, the CDR3 is TGTGCCAGCAGTCCGGAGGTGGTCAAAAACATTCAGTACTTC.

The chain couples TRBV27 to TRBJ2-7, with D perhaps TRBD2 (5 bases). V gave up 5 bases and J gave up 0 bases, with 11 bases separating them. There are 14 residues in the CDR3. The germline CDR1 and CDR2 sequences are MNHEY and SMNVEV (reference sequence). The CDR3 loop is CASSRTYLSYEQYF. The CDR3 region has the DNA TGTGCCAGCAGTAGGACTTATCTCTCCTACGAGCAGTACTTC.

The chain is built from TRBV27 and TRBJ1-2, with D maybe TRBD1 (6 bases). With 6 bases removed from V and 5 bases from J, the gap between germline ends came to 19 bases. Germline V gene data show CDR1 as MNHEY and CDR2 as SMNVEV (reference sequence). The CDR3 contains 15 residues. The CDR3 DNA is TGTGCCAGCAGCCGACTCGAGACAGGCGCTTATGGCTACACCTTC. This gives the protein CASSRLETGAYGYTF.